Listed here is a single TCR beta chain. What it recognizes is unknown. CDR3 length: 13 residues. Trimming at V came to 5 bases and at J to 6 bases, leaving 7 bases not matched to a gene. CDR1 and CDR2 (germline): GTSNPN, SVGIG (reference sequence). The PCR was carried out with 60 Vbeta primers and 13 Jbeta primers. Libraries were prepared by immunoSEQ multiplex PCR; TCRdb keeps only in-frame clonotypes and omits some of them. The sample holds about 160,000 clones; roughly 80% are singletons and the top ten take 0.77%. This record belongs to a study of cytomegalovirus exposure and HLA in healthy donors. Findings of the study overall: Researchers counted 164 TCR beta chains as cytomegalovirus-associated.

Material for sequencing was PBMCs. This clonotype was sampled from a woman between 18 and 29 years old in good health and CMV-seronegative. The chain combines TRBV30 with TRBJ2-5, with 9 nucleotides matching TRBD1. In DNA form, the CDR3 reads TGTGCCTGGGGACACAGGGGGCGGAAGACCCAGTACTTC. Translation: CAWGHRGRKTQYF.